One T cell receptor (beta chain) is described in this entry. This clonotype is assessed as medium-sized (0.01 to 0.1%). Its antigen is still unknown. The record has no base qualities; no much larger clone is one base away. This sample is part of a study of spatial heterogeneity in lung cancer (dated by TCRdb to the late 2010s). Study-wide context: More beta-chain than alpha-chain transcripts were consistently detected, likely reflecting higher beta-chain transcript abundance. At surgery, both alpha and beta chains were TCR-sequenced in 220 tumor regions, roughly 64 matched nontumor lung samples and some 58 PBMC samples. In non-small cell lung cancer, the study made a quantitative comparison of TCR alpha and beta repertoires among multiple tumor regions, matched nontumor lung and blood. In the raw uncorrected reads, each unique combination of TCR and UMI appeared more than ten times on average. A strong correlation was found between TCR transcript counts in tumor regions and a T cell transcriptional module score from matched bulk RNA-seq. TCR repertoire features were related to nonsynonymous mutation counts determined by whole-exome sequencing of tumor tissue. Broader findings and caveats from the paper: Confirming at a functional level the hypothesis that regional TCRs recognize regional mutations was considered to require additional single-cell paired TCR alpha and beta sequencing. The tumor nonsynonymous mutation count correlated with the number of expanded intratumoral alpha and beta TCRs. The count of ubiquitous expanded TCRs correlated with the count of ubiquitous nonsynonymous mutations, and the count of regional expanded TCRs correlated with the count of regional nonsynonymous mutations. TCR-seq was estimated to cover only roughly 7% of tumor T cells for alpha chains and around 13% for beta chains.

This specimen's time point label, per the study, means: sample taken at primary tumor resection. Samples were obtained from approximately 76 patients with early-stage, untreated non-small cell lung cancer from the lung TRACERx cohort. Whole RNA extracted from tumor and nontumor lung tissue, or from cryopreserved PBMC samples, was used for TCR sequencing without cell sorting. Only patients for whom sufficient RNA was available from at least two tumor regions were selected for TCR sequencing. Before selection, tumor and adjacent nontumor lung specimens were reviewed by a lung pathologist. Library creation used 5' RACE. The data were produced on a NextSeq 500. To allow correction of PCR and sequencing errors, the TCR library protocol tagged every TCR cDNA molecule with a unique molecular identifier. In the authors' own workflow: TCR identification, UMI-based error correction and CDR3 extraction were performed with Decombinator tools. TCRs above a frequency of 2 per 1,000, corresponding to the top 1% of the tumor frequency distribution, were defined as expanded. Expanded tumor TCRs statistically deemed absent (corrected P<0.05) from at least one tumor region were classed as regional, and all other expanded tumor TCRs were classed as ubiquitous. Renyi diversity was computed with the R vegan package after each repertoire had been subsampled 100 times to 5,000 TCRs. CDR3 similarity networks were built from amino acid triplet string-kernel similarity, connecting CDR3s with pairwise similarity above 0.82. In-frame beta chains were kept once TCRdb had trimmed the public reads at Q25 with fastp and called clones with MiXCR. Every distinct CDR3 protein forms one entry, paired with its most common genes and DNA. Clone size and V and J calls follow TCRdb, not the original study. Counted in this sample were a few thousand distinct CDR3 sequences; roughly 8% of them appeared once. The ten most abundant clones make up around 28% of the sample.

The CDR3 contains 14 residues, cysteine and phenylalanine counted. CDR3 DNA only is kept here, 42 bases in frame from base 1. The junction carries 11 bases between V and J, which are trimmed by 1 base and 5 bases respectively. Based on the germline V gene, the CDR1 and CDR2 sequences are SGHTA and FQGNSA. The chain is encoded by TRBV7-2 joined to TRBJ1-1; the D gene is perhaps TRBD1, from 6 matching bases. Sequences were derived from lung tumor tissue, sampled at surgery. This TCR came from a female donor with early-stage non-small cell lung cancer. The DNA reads TGTGCCAGCAGCTTAGTGGGGGGGCTAACTGAAGCTTTCTTT. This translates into CASSLVGGLTEAFF.